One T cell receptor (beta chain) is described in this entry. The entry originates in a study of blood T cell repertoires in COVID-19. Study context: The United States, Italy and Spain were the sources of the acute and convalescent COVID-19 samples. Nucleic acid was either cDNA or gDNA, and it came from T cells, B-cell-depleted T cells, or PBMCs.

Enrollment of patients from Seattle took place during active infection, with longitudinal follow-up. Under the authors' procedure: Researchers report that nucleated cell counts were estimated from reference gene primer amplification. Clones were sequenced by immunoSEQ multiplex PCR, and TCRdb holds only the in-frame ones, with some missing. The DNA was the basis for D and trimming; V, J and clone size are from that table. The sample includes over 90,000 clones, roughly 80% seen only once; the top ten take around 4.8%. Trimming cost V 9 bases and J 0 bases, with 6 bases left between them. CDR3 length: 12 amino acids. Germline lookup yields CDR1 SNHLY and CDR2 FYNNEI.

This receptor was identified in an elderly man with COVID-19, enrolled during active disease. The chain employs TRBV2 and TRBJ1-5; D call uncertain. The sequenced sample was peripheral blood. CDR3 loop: CASAVSNQPQHF. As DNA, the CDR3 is TGTGCCAGTGCGGTTAGCAATCAGCCCCAGCATTTT.